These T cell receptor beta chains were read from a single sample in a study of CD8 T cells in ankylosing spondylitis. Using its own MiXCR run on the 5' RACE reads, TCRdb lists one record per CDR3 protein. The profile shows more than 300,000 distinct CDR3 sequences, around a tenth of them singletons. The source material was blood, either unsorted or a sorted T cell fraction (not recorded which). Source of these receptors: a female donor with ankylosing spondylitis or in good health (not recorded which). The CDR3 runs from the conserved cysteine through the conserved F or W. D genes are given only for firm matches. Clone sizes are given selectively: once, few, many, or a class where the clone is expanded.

CDR3 protein: CASSRGRGEGETQYF
CDR3 DNA: TGTGCCAGCAGTCGAGGAAGGGGGGAAGGAGAGACCCAGTACTTC
J gene: TRBJ2-5
V gene: TRBV13
clone size: .
D gene: .

CDR3 protein: CASSLEGLLNGDTQYF
CDR3 DNA: TGTGCCAGCAGCTTGGAAGGACTTCTCAATGGAGATACGCAGTATTTT
J gene: TRBJ2-3
V gene: TRBV5-6
clone size: .
D gene: .

CDR3 protein: CASSVATGGFGYTF
CDR3 DNA: TGCGCCAGCAGCGTAGCGACAGGGGGCTTTGGCTACACCTTC
J gene: TRBJ1-2
V gene: TRBV5-1
clone size: many
D gene: TRBD1

CDR3 protein: CANRTSGNPGELFF
CDR3 DNA: TGCGCCAACAGGACTAGCGGGAACCCCGGGGAGCTGTTTTTT
J gene: TRBJ2-2
V gene: TRBV5-1
clone size: .
D gene: TRBD2

CDR3 protein: CSASSGGRPQHF
CDR3 DNA: TGCAGTGCTAGCTCCGGGGGCCGGCCCCAGCATTTT
J gene: TRBJ1-5
V gene: TRBV20-1
clone size: .
D gene: .

CDR3 protein: CASNPGTDYNEQFF
CDR3 DNA: TGTGCCAGCAACCCCGGGACTGATTACAATGAGCAGTTCTTC
J gene: TRBJ2-1
V gene: TRBV5-8
clone size: many
D gene: .

CDR3 protein: CASNLWRRWNEQFF
CDR3 DNA: TGTGCCAGCAATCTCTGGCGCCGCTGGAATGAGCAGTTCTTC
J gene: TRBJ2-1
V gene: TRBV12-3/TRBV12-4
clone size: many
D gene: .

CDR3 protein: CASSLGPTGGDTGELFF
CDR3 DNA: TGCGCCAGCAGCTTGGGGCCGACAGGGGGAGACACCGGGGAGCTGTTTTTT
J gene: TRBJ2-2
V gene: TRBV5-1
clone size: few
D gene: TRBD1

CDR3 protein: CASSLASNNSPLHF
CDR3 DNA: TGTGCCAGCAGTTTAGCTTCGAATAATTCACCCCTCCACTTT
J gene: TRBJ1-6
V gene: TRBV12-3/TRBV12-4
clone size: many
D gene: .

CDR3 protein: CASSRGISSYNEQFF
CDR3 DNA: TGTGCCAGCAGTAGAGGGATAAGCTCCTACAATGAGCAGTTCTTC
J gene: TRBJ2-1
V gene: TRBV28
clone size: many
D gene: .

CDR3 protein: CASSPFGGQNEQYF
CDR3 DNA: TGTGCCAGCTCACCTTTTGGGGGCCAGAACGAGCAGTACTTC
J gene: TRBJ2-7
V gene: TRBV18
clone size: .
D gene: .

CDR3 protein: CASRGRTADSYEQYF
CDR3 DNA: TGCGCCAGCAGGGGACGGACCGCCGACTCCTACGAGCAGTACTTC
J gene: TRBJ2-7
V gene: TRBV5-1
clone size: few
D gene: .

CDR3 protein: CASSSTGENTEAFF
CDR3 DNA: TGTGCCAGCAGTTCCACAGGGGAGAACACTGAAGCTTTCTTT
J gene: TRBJ1-1
V gene: TRBV28
clone size: many
D gene: TRBD1

CDR3 protein: CASSFSPGQANTGELFF
CDR3 DNA: TGTGCCAGCAGTTTTTCCCCGGGACAAGCGAACACCGGGGAGCTGTTTTTT
J gene: TRBJ2-2
V gene: TRBV7-2
clone size: many
D gene: .

CDR3 protein: CSARGQGQDEKLFF
CDR3 DNA: TGCAGTGCTAGAGGACAGGGCCAGGATGAAAAACTGTTTTTT
J gene: TRBJ1-4
V gene: TRBV20-1
clone size: many
D gene: TRBD1

CDR3 protein: CASSSGTQGTGELFF
CDR3 DNA: TGCGCCAGCAGCAGTGGGACCCAAGGCACCGGGGAGCTGTTTTTT
J gene: TRBJ2-2
V gene: TRBV5-1
clone size: many
D gene: .

CDR3 protein: CASSQVGWETQYF
CDR3 DNA: TGTGCCAGCAGCCAAGTAGGGTGGGAGACCCAGTACTTC
J gene: TRBJ2-5
V gene: TRBV4-2
clone size: many
D gene: .

CDR3 protein: CASSSFGRTGVGYTF
CDR3 DNA: TGTGCCAGCAGCTCGTTTGGTCGGACAGGGGTTGGCTACACCTTC
J gene: TRBJ1-2
V gene: TRBV5-5
clone size: few
D gene: TRBD1

CDR3 protein: CASSGQGAVQPQHF
CDR3 DNA: TGTGCCAGCAGCGGACAGGGGGCCGTTCAGCCCCAGCATTTT
J gene: TRBJ1-5
V gene: TRBV6-1
clone size: many
D gene: TRBD1

CDR3 protein: CASSQDWAQVVDQPQHF
CDR3 DNA: TGTGCCAGCAGCCAAGATTGGGCACAGGTAGTTGATCAGCCCCAGCATTTT
J gene: TRBJ1-5
V gene: TRBV4-2
clone size: few
D gene: .

CDR3 protein: CASSQEKDYTDTQYF
CDR3 DNA: TGCGCCAGCAGCCAAGAGAAGGACTACACAGATACGCAGTATTTT
J gene: TRBJ2-3
V gene: TRBV4-1
clone size: many
D gene: .

CDR3 protein: CASSQARRQRQLYGYTF
CDR3 DNA: TGTGCCAGCAGCCAGGCCCGTCGACAGCGGCAGCTCTATGGCTACACCTTC
J gene: TRBJ1-2
V gene: TRBV5-6
clone size: many
D gene: .

CDR3 protein: CAISREERETQYF
CDR3 DNA: TGTGCCATCAGCCGGGAGGAGCGAGAGACCCAGTACTTC
J gene: TRBJ2-5
V gene: TRBV10-3
clone size: .
D gene: TRBD2

CDR3 protein: CCARDIMWDRRTYEQYF
CDR3 DNA: TGCTGTGCTAGAGATATTATGTGGGACAGGAGAACCTACGAGCAGTACTTC
J gene: TRBJ2-7
V gene: TRBV20-1
clone size: .
D gene: TRBD1

CDR3 protein: CSARDPGTANTGELFF
CDR3 DNA: TGCAGTGCTAGAGACCCCGGGACAGCGAACACCGGGGAGCTGTTTTTT
J gene: TRBJ2-2
V gene: TRBV20-1
clone size: many
D gene: TRBD1

CDR3 protein: CASSLITGLGRSYNEQFF
CDR3 DNA: TGTGCCAGCAGCCTAATTACCGGCTTGGGCCGATCCTACAATGAGCAGTTCTTC
J gene: TRBJ2-1
V gene: TRBV11-1
clone size: many
D gene: .

CDR3 protein: CAISESHRGQLDNQPQHF
CDR3 DNA: TGTGCCATCAGTGAGTCGCACCGGGGGCAGTTGGACAATCAGCCCCAGCATTTT
J gene: TRBJ1-5
V gene: TRBV10-3
clone size: many
D gene: .

CDR3 protein: CSARDWGGTQYF
CDR3 DNA: TGCAGTGCTAGAGACTGGGGGGGGACCCAGTACTTC
J gene: TRBJ2-5
V gene: TRBV20-1
clone size: many
D gene: TRBD2

CDR3 protein: CASTLGAYNEQFF
CDR3 DNA: TGTGCCAGCACCCTCGGGGCCTACAATGAGCAGTTCTTC
J gene: TRBJ2-1
V gene: TRBV7-9
clone size: few
D gene: .

CDR3 protein: CASSQGGGRAGDTQYF
CDR3 DNA: TGCGCCAGCAGCCAAGGGGGCGGGAGGGCCGGAGATACGCAGTATTTT
J gene: TRBJ2-3
V gene: TRBV4-3
clone size: .
D gene: TRBD2

CDR3 protein: CASHPSKTGSGTDTQYF
CDR3 DNA: TGTGCCAGCCATCCCTCCAAAACAGGGAGTGGAACAGATACGCAGTATTTT
J gene: TRBJ2-3
V gene: TRBV7-9
clone size: few
D gene: .

CDR3 protein: CASSDRGLTNQPQHF
CDR3 DNA: TGCGCCAGCAGTGACAGGGGCCTAACAAATCAGCCCCAGCATTTT
J gene: TRBJ1-5
V gene: TRBV10-2
clone size: many
D gene: .